This T cell receptor beta chain emerged from a study of blood T cell repertoires in COVID-19 (dated by TCRdb to the early 2020s). Background for the entire study: The collaborator samples originated in the United States, Italy and Spain and spanned the acute and convalescent phases of COVID-19. The repertoires were released in a freely available public database meant as a resource for research on the immune response to SARS-CoV-2. The samples were drawn from the first 160 participants of the ongoing ImmuneRACE study and from over a thousand subjects provided by 6 global collaborators. Deeply sampled blood TCRbeta repertoires from subjects exposed to, actively infected with, or recovered from COVID-19 were included in the dataset. The sample metadata nearly always contained a de-identified subject ID, COVID-19 status, age in years and sex. Where HLA class I and class II types were available, the types were taken from metadata supplied by the sample provider, not from assay-based typing. The prospective study material was composed of cDNA or gDNA derived from T cells, B-cell-depleted T cells, or PBMCs. The investigation overall reported the following: The quantity of clinical and demographic metadata differed by source and by participant and was supplied without curation.

TCRbeta CDR3 regions were amplified from genomic DNA by means of the immunoSEQ Assay, a bias-controlled multiplex PCR. From the authors' description of their analysis: Nucleated cell counts per sample were estimated from amplification of reference gene primers within the assay. To quantify the absolute abundance of each unique TCRbeta CDR3 rearrangement, sequence reads were collapsed and filtered. For each sample, productive Simpson clonality was calculated as the square root of Simpson's diversity index over productive rearrangements. TCRdb retrieved this table from immuneACCESS and kept in-frame rearrangements only. Not all clones are present; in checked studies, unresolved V genes account for under half, and no reason is known for the remainder. V and J calls and clone size are given by that table; D and trimming were obtained from the DNA. This sample holds some 250,000 clones; approximately 80% were observed only once. The top ten clones comprise more than 9.5% of the sample.

Concerning this clone itself: The clone's antigen remains unknown. Base qualities are not at hand, and no much larger clone is one base apart.

Trimming accounts for 0 bases at V and 10 bases at J, while the number of junction bases matched to no gene is 1. CDR1 and CDR2, looked up from the germline V gene, are SGHRS and YFSETQ. Its CDR3 holds 13 amino acids, cysteine through phenylalanine. The read is trimmed to its CDR3 DNA, 39 bases read in frame from base 1. Collaborating institutions collected whole blood in K2EDTA tubes following their own protocols. For TCRbeta analysis, collaborators shipped samples in one of three forms: frozen whole blood, isolated PBMCs, or DNA extracted from either of those sample types. The chain uses TRBV5-1 and TRBJ1-6; the junction holds 7 bases that match TRBD1. Sequenced input: peripheral blood. The TCR comes from a woman over 75 with acute or convalescent COVID-19. In nucleotides, the sequence is TGCGCCAGCAGCTTGGAACAGGGGTCACCCCTCCACTTT. It is translated as CASSLEQGSPLHF.